This T cell receptor beta chain derives from a study of neurological immune-mediated disorders. Synthesis of cDNA was performed by 5'RACE using 10-nucleotide random UMIs. TCRdb ran MiXCR on the 5' RACE reads and lists one entry per CDR3 protein. Of 30,000 to 40,000 distinct CDR3 sequences in the sample, 3.8% were seen once. Study observations and caveats: The level of TCR clonal expansion was highest in patients with HTLV-1-associated myelopathy and lowest in multiple sclerosis, where it fell below the level seen in healthy controls.

This clonotype was seen ten or more times. Its antigen remains unknown. This CDR3 has 13 residues. The V end lost 4 bases, the J end lost 1 base, and 7 bases lay between the germline ends. Germline CDR1 reads LGHDT; CDR2 reads YNNKEL (reference sequence). From 2 million PBMCs stored at -80 C, the unsorted libraries were generated. The gene calls are TRBV3-1 and TRBJ1-1; D uncertain. The source material was PBMCs. This clonotype was sampled from a man aged 25 to 40 with multiple sclerosis. The CDR3 here is CASSPIRNTEAFF. The CDR3 nucleotides read TGTGCCAGCAGCCCAATAAGGAACACTGAAGCTTTCTTT.